This paragraph covers one T cell receptor (beta chain) sequence. Its cognate antigen is unknown. This sample is drawn from a study of blood T cells in healthy people across ages. Findings of the study overall: Nothing was known about donor CMV status, and this possibly confounded expanded clonotype changes.

For the second PCR, which ran for about 7 to 12 cycles, a sample-barcoded 5' primer and a J-beta primer mix were used. A template-switch adaptor containing 12 random nucleotides labeled each cDNA molecule. TCRdb passed the 5' RACE reads through MiXCR, listing each CDR3 protein once. Among 850,000 to 1,100,000 distinct CDR3 sequences, less than 45% were seen once, and the ten largest hold under 15%. The sample taken for sequencing was blood. This receptor was obtained from a young man in good health.

The CDR3 region is CASSVGAPKETQYF. In DNA, the CDR3 is TGTGCCAGCAGTGTAGGGGCACCCAAAGAGACCCAGTACTTC. The V and J genes are TRBV12-3 or TRBV12-4 and TRBJ2-5; tentatively, D is TRBD1 (5 bases). Trimming removed 5 bases from V and 3 bases from J, with 13 bases in between. The CDR3 contains 14 residues.